This T cell receptor beta chain was sequenced in a study of T cells in Graves' hyperthyroidism and ophthalmopathy. This clonotype has a count of ten or more. From RNA transcripts, TCR beta CDR3 regions were amplified. During a first-round RT-PCR of the TCR CDR3, the HTBI primer set was used. In TCRdb, the multiplex PCR reads were re-called with MiXCR into one record per CDR3 protein. The table shows some 490,000 distinct CDR3 sequences, with 16% occurring only once. The CDR3 consists of 17 residues. Per the germline V gene, CDR1 is SGHVS and CDR2 is FQNEAQ. Trimming removed 4 bases from V and 5 bases from J; junction bases left unmatched: 11.

Sequences were obtained from blood. This TCR came from a woman between 25 and 40 years old with Graves' ophthalmopathy. The chain uses TRBV7-8 and TRBJ2-5, with 12 bases that match TRBD2. In DNA form, the CDR3 reads TGTGCCAGCAGCTCCTCCCCCTCTAGCGGGAGGGAGGAGACCCAGTACTTC. Translating gives CASSSSPSSGREETQYF.